The 32 T cell receptor beta chains given below trace back to one sample, sequenced in a study of blood T cell repertoires in COVID-19. Only in-frame clones appear in the TCRdb table, and some are missing; sequencing was by immunoSEQ multiplex PCR. This sample has approximately 250,000 clones, with approximately 86% found just once. Input material: peripheral blood. These receptor sequences come from a man under 40 with active or convalescent COVID-19.

The chain links TRBV18 to TRBJ2-7, with a weak D call TRBD2 (5 bases). Between the trimmed V and J ends, which lost 6 bases and 2 bases, there was a span of 20 bases. Germline CDR1 reads KGHSH; CDR2 reads LQKENI. CDR3 length: 16 amino acids. The CDR3 nucleotides read TGTGCCAGCTCTCGCTTAAGGTCAGAGACTACCTACGAGCAGTACTTC. Translated: CASSRLRSETTYEQYF.

The chain couples TRBV18 to TRBJ2-6; weak D call: TRBD1 (6 bases). Germline V gene sequence: CDR1 KGHSH, CDR2 LQKENI. V was clipped by 1 base and J by 0 bases, with 16 bases between them. This CDR3 region has 19 residues. The CDR3 region is CASSPRRQDTSSGANVLTF. The CDR3 region has the DNA TGTGCCAGCTCACCACGGAGACAGGACACTAGCTCTGGGGCCAACGTCCTGACTTTC.

The V call is TRBV2, the J call TRBJ1-4, with D uncertain. Trimming took off 3 bases at V and 4 bases at J, with 9 bases between the two ends. Germline V lookup: CDR1 SNHLY, CDR2 FYNNEI. The CDR3 sequence is 14 residues long. DNA of the CDR3: TGTGCCAGCAGTGAGGCCAGTCTTAATGAAAAACTGTTTTTT. It translates to CASSEASLNEKLFF. Supplemented by reference TRBV2 and TRBJ1-4, the full variable domain reads EPEVTQTPSHQVTQMGQEVILRCVPISNHLYFYWYRQILGQKVEFLVSFYNNEISEKSEIFDDQFSVERPDGSNFTLKIRSTKLEDSAMYFCASSEASLNEKLFFGSGTQLSVL.

The genes are TRBV2 and TRBJ2-7, with D possibly matching TRBD2 (6 bases). The CDR3 is 16 amino acids. Per germline, CDR1 SNHLY and CDR2 FYNNEI. The ends were cut back, 4 bases at V and 4 bases at J, with 20 bases in the middle. CDR3 sequence reads: CASSVLRGIDGYEQYF. The CDR3 DNA is TGTGCCAGCAGTGTGTTGCGGGGCATCGACGGATACGAGCAGTACTTC.

The CDR3 loop is CSAEDGGKQYF. The DNA of the CDR3 is TGCAGTGCAGAGGACGGGGGAAAGCAGTACTTC. J is TRBJ2-7 and V is TRBV20-1, with D perhaps matching TRBD2 (6 bases). CDR1 and CDR2 (germline): DFQATT, SNEGSKA (reference sequence). V lost 6 bases and J 8 bases, leaving 14 bases between the germline ends. The CDR3 totals 11 residues.

The chain joins TRBV5-6 to TRBJ1-3; D may be TRBD1 (6 bases). Germline V gene lookup returns CDR1 SGHDT and CDR2 YYEEEE. There are 15 residues in the CDR3. Trimming shortened V by 0 bases and J by 0 bases, and 7 bases separated the two germline ends. The CDR3 spells CASSLGQVSGNTIYF. CDR3 DNA: TGTGCCAGCAGCTTGGGACAGGTCTCTGGAAACACCATATATTTT.

The rearrangement links TRBV4-1 to TRBJ1-2; 9 nucleotides line up with TRBD1. The ends lost 1 base at V and 0 bases at J; junction bases unmatched: 12. The CDR3 runs 19 residues. From germline, CDR1 is MGHRA and CDR2 YSYEKL. CDR3 nucleotides: TGCGCCAGCAGCCAAGTAATCGGGACAGGGACACATCCTAACTATGGCTACACCTTC. Amino acid sequence: CASSQVIGTGTHPNYGYTF.

The chain is built from TRBV13 and TRBJ2-4, with D perhaps TRBD1 (7 bases). The germline CDR1 and CDR2 sequences are PRHDT and FYEKMQ (reference sequence). V lost 1 base and J lost 0, with 16 bases in between. This CDR3 has 18 amino acids. CDR3 sequence reads: CASSLASGGLIAKNIQYF. CDR3 DNA: TGTGCCAGCAGCTTAGCTTCAGGGGGGCTCATAGCCAAAAACATTCAGTACTTC.

The chain couples TRBV18 to TRBJ2-5; 7 nucleotides agree with TRBD1. Looked up from germline, CDR1 is KGHSH and CDR2 is LQKENI. J lost 1 base, V lost 6 bases, and 5 bases had no gene match. CDR3 length equals 14 residues. CDR3 in DNA: TGTGCCAGCTCGCTGGCAGGGGGCCAAGAGACCCAGTACTTC. This translates into CASSLAGGQETQYF.

This rearrangement joins TRBV4-2 to TRBJ2-5, with TRBD1 matching 10 bases. The CDR3 extends over 20 amino acids. The V and J ends lost 1 base and 5 bases, in that order; junction bases with no gene match: 19. Germline CDR1 reads LGHNA; CDR2 reads YNFKEQ. CDR3 protein: CASSQVRTGGKGSYRETQYF. The CDR3 DNA sequence: TGTGCCAGCAGCCAAGTCCGGACAGGGGGAAAGGGGTCCTATCGTGAGACCCAGTACTTC.

The chain is built from TRBV6-5 and TRBJ1-4, with D maybe TRBD1 (5 bases). Per the germline V gene, CDR1 is MNHEY and CDR2 is SVGAGI. The CDR3 spans 15 residues. The ends were cut back, 7 bases at V and 8 bases at J, with 20 bases in the middle. The CDR3 region has the DNA TGTGCCAGCACCCCAGGAAGGGGAGGTGACGAAAAACTGTTTTTT. Translation: CASTPGRGGDEKLFF.

The J gene is TRBJ2-6, the V gene TRBV5-1; TRBD1 agrees at 7 bases. Germline trimming cut 0 bases from V and 10 bases from J; bases unmatched to any gene: 1. This CDR3 contains 13 residues. The germline CDR1 and CDR2 sequences are SGHRS and YFSETQ. The CDR3 spells CASSLDRGNVLTF. CDR3 nucleotides: TGCGCCAGCAGCTTGGACAGGGGAAACGTCCTGACTTTC.

V and J are TRBV4-1 and TRBJ2-4; 9 bases map to TRBD1. The CDR3 sequence is 17 residues long. V trimming: 2 bases; J trimming: 0 bases; junction bases outside the gene matches: 5. Germline values: CDR1 MGHRA, CDR2 YSYEKL. This CDR3 reads CASSQPGQGKAKNIQYF. CDR3 nucleotides: TGCGCCAGCAGCCAACCGGGACAGGGAAAAGCCAAAAACATTCAGTACTTC.

This chain connects TRBV6-2 or TRBV6-3 to TRBJ2-2, with D tentatively TRBD1 (6 bases). Germline CDR1 and CDR2: MNHEY and SVGEGT. This CDR3 spans 16 amino acids. Trimming removed 6 bases from V and 6 bases from J, with 20 bases in between. The CDR3 bases are TGTGCCAGCAGCCCTGTAACAGGGCTGGTTTCCGGGGAGCTGTTTTTT. Amino acids: CASSPVTGLVSGELFF.

The chain employs TRBV4-1 and TRBJ2-2, with D tentatively TRBD1 (6 bases). Germline assignment: CDR1 MGHRA and CDR2 YSYEKL. V lost 0 bases and J lost 2, with 10 bases in between. This CDR3 is built from 16 residues. CDR3 in amino acids: CASSQEPTGNTGELFF. In DNA form, the CDR3 reads TGCGCCAGCAGCCAAGAGCCGACAGGAAACACCGGGGAGCTGTTTTTT.

The chain links TRBV5-6 to TRBJ2-1; 12 positions match TRBD2. CDR3 length equals 15 residues. CDR1 and CDR2 (germline): SGHDT, YYEEEE. V shed 4 bases and J 6 bases; nucleotides not matched to a gene: 5. DNA for the CDR3: TGTGCCAGCAGCCTAACTAGCGGGGGGCGCAATGAGCAGTTCTTC. Translated, it gives CASSLTSGGRNEQFF. The complete variable domain, with remaining parts taken from reference TRBV5-6 and TRBJ2-1, reads DAGVTQSPTHLIKTRGQQVTLRCSPKSGHDTVSWYQQALGQGPQFIFQYYEEEERQRGNFPDRFSGHQFPNYSSELNVNALLLGDSALYLCASSLTSGGRNEQFFGPGTRLTVL.

The chain employs TRBV5-4 and TRBJ1-2; 10 bases fit TRBD1. Germline CDR1 is SGHNT and CDR2 is YYREEE (reference sequence). V was clipped by 4 bases and J by 4 bases; unmatched bases: 16. The CDR3 is 18 residues long. The CDR3 spells CASSQLTGTGEVGYGYTF. CDR3 in DNA: TGTGCCAGCAGCCAACTAACCGGGACAGGGGAGGTTGGCTATGGCTACACCTTC.

The chain employs TRBV12-5 and TRBJ2-7, with TRBD2 matching 10 bases. CDR3 length: 15 amino acids. The V gene end was trimmed by 7 bases and the J gene end by 3 bases; junction bases not matched to a gene: 9. Looked up from germline, CDR1 is LGHNT and CDR2 is FRNRAP. This CDR3 is CASAQGASGGYEQYF. The CDR3 DNA sequence: TGTGCTAGTGCCCAGGGTGCTAGCGGGGGCTACGAGCAGTACTTC.

The chain has TRBV5-6 and TRBJ2-1; 8 nucleotides match TRBD2. The V segment lost 0 bases and the J segment 13 bases; nucleotides outside the gene matches: 9. CDR1 is SGHDT and CDR2 is YYEEEE in the germline V gene. The CDR3 contains 14 residues. The CDR3 here is CASSLGTSFRGQFF. Here the CDR3 DNA reads TGTGCCAGCAGCTTGGGGACTAGCTTCCGGGGTCAGTTCTTC.

The sample holds a few counts of this clone. The chain combines TRBV5-1 with TRBJ2-1; D gene uncertain. Trimming pared 4 bases from V and 0 bases from J, leaving 26 bases between. The CDR3 is 20 residues long. The germline gives CDR1 SGHRS, CDR2 YFSETQ. The CDR3: CASSPTGTRSQALSYNEQFF. CDR3 sequence (DNA): TGCGCCAGCAGCCCCACCGGTACGCGATCCCAAGCCCTCTCCTACAATGAGCAGTTCTTC.

The chain has TRBV19 and TRBJ2-1, with 15 bases matching TRBD2. After removal of 4 bases from V and 4 bases from J, the junction contained 5 bases not matched to a gene. Germline values: CDR1 LNHDA, CDR2 SQIVND (reference sequence). This CDR3 comprises 17 residues. As DNA, the CDR3 is TGTGCCAGTAGTAACACGGGACTAGCGGGGGGTTACAATGAGCAGTTCTTC. Its translation: CASSNTGLAGGYNEQFF.

The J gene is TRBJ1-1, the V gene TRBV12-3 or TRBV12-4; 8 bases map to TRBD1. V trimming: 6 bases; J trimming: 7 bases; junction bases outside the gene matches: 4. CDR3 length: 12 amino acids. The CDR3: CASSSGGREAFF. The CDR3 bases are TGTGCCAGCAGCTCAGGGGGCCGTGAAGCTTTCTTT.

Details on this clone: A junction boundary mismatches the germline segment, possibly from a read error. This chain links TRBV5-5 with TRBJ1-4, with D tentatively TRBD1 (5 bases). Germline V gives CDR1 SGHKS, CDR2 YYEKEE (reference sequence). The CDR3 runs 15 residues. CDR3: CASSRAGGTNENLFF. In DNA, the CDR3 is TGTGCCAGCAGCCGCGCGGGGGGAACTAATGAAAATCTGTTTTTT.

The chain joins TRBV7-9 to TRBJ2-7, with D maybe TRBD1 (6 bases). The CDR3 covers 14 residues. Per the germline V gene, CDR1 is SEHNR and CDR2 is FQNEAQ (reference sequence). Trimming stripped 6 bases from V and 6 bases from J, with 18 bases between. Here the CDR3 reads CASSITQGIGEQYF. The CDR3, as DNA: TGTGCCAGCAGTATTACGCAGGGGATTGGCGAGCAGTACTTC. Full variable domain (missing parts from reference TRBV7-9 and TRBJ2-7): DTGVSQNPRHKITKRGQNVTFRCDPISEHNRLYWYRQTLGQGPEFLTYFQNEAQLEKSRLLSDRFSAERPKGSFSTLEIQRTEQGDSAMYLCASSITQGIGEQYFGPGTRLTVT.

The V and J genes are TRBV18 and TRBJ2-6; 7 nucleotides line up with TRBD1. The germline V gene encodes CDR1 KGHSH and CDR2 LQKENI. The V and J ends lost 3 bases and 0 bases, in that order; junction bases with no gene match: 2. The length of the CDR3 is 16 residues. DNA of the CDR3: TGTGCCAGCTCACCGTCAGGGGGCTCTGGGGCCAACGTCCTGACTTTC. Its protein product is CASSPSGGSGANVLTF.

This clone was detected a few times. The gene calls are TRBV10-2 and TRBJ2-1, with 10 nucleotides matching TRBD2. After removal of 7 bases from V and 8 bases from J, the junction contained 8 bases not matched to a gene. The CDR3 contains 14 residues. Germline assignment: CDR1 WSHSY and CDR2 SAAADI. This chain's CDR3 is CASTTPAGGHEQFF. The CDR3 nucleotides are TGCGCCAGCACGACCCCAGCGGGGGGGCATGAGCAGTTCTTC.

CDR3 in amino acids: CASSGNSIEAFF. The CDR3 DNA reads as TGTGCCAGCAGCGGTAACAGCATCGAAGCTTTCTTT. The chain has TRBV6-5 and TRBJ1-1; D unresolved. V was pared by 6 bases and J by 8 bases, with 13 bases between. This CDR3 has 12 residues. CDR1 and CDR2 from the germline V gene are MNHEY and SVGAGI.

This clone is a singleton in its sample. V and J are TRBV7-8 and TRBJ1-1; TRBD1 might be the D (5 bases). Trimming removed 5 bases from V and 7 bases from J, with 14 bases in between. CDR1 is SGHVS and CDR2 is FQNEAQ in the germline V gene. This CDR3 contains 13 residues. The CDR3 DNA reads as TGTGCCAGCAGCCCTACATGGGGCTTTGAAGCTTTCTTT. This sequence encodes CASSPTWGFEAFF.

CDR3 loop: CASSLSAPSEGSPLHF. CDR3 coding DNA: TGTGCCAGCAGCCTGAGCGCACCCTCCGAAGGTTCACCCCTCCACTTT. The rearrangement links TRBV4-2 to TRBJ1-6; D unresolved. The CDR3 extends over 16 amino acids. Trimming stripped 4 bases from V and 9 bases from J, with 19 bases between. Germline values: CDR1 LGHNA, CDR2 YNFKEQ.

V gene TRBV12-3 or TRBV12-4 combines with J gene TRBJ1-4; D is possibly TRBD1 (5 bases). The V gene lost 10 bases and the J gene lost 8 bases, with 8 bases spanning the gap. The CDR3 sequence is 10 residues long. The CDR3 loop reads CATRGEKLFF. CDR3 coding DNA: TGTGCCACCCGGGGGGAAAAACTGTTTTTT.

The gene calls are TRBV6-5 and TRBJ2-4, with D tentatively TRBD2 (5 bases). Germline CDR1 and CDR2: MNHEY and SVGAGI. Trimming pared 2 bases from V and 8 bases from J, leaving 10 bases between. This CDR3 has 13 amino acids. CDR3 DNA: TGTGCCAGCAGTTACCAGTTCGGGGACATTCAGTACTTC. Protein: CASSYQFGDIQYF.

The V and J genes are TRBV5-1 and TRBJ2-3, with D maybe TRBD2 (6 bases). Trimming removed 5 bases from V and 1 base from J, with 17 bases in between. The germline CDR1 and CDR2 sequences are SGHRS and YFSETQ. There are 16 residues in the CDR3. For the CDR3, the DNA is TGCGCCAGCAGACTGGGACTCTCTCGAGGCACAGATACGCAGTATTTT. Encoded protein: CASRLGLSRGTDTQYF.